The 7 T cell receptor beta chains below all came from one sample that was sequenced in a study of identifying expanded T cells in peripheral blood. The data were produced by immunoSEQ multiplex PCR, yet TCRdb's version contains in-frame clones alone and is incomplete. Of about 97,000 clones in the sample, approximately 89% were seen once. The specimen sequenced was blood. These receptors were taken from a person aged 18 to 70 in good health.

The chain has TRBV9 and TRBJ1-6; tentatively, D is TRBD1 (6 bases). Deletions cut 3 bases from V and 6 bases from J, with 7 bases between. The CDR3 totals 13 residues. The germline V gene encodes CDR1 SGDLS and CDR2 YYNGEE. The CDR3 spells CASSEGGNSPLHF. The CDR3 coding sequence is TGTGCCAGCAGCGAGGGGGGTAATTCACCCCTCCACTTT.

This clone has a handful of counts. V is TRBV2 and J is TRBJ2-5; D might be TRBD2 (5 bases). CDR1 and CDR2 (germline): SNHLY, FYNNEI. This CDR3 contains 17 residues. V was shortened by 2 bases and J by 7 bases, with 23 bases between the two germline ends. The CDR3 DNA sequence: TGTGCCAGCAGTGAATCGCGGATGACCCCCACGAGCGGGACCCAGTACTTC. Encoded protein: CASSESRMTPTSGTQYF.

CDR3 bases: TGTGCCAGCAGCCCCACCGAAGTGCACTATGGCTACACCTTC. Translating it yields CASSPTEVHYGYTF. The J gene is TRBJ1-2, the V gene TRBV7-8; D is uncertain. The CDR3 consists of 14 residues. V lost 5 bases to trimming and J lost 3 bases, with 13 bases between them. Germline lookup yields CDR1 SGHVS and CDR2 FQNEAQ. Drawing the rest from reference TRBV7-8 and TRBJ1-2, the complete variable domain is GAGVSQSPRYKVAKRGQDVALRCDPISGHVSLFWYQQALGQGPEFLTYFQNEAQLDKSGLPSDRFFAERPEGSVSTLKIQRTQQEDSAVYLCASSPTEVHYGYTFGSGTRLTVV.

The chain recombines TRBV14 with TRBJ2-2, with D perhaps matching TRBD1 (5 bases). The CDR3 is 13 amino acids. CDR1 SGHDN and CDR2 FVKESK come from the germline V gene. V was cut by 7 bases and J by 7 bases, with 13 bases left in between. The CDR3: CASMPQGDGELFF. CDR3 in DNA: TGTGCCAGCATGCCCCAGGGCGACGGGGAGCTGTTTTTT.

The chain carries TRBV27 and TRBJ2-2; D may correspond to TRBD1 or TRBD2 (5 bases each). CDR3 length: 15 residues. Germline CDR1 reads MNHEY; CDR2 reads SMNVEV (reference sequence). V was shortened by 6 bases and J by 2 bases, with 13 bases between the two germline ends. This chain's CDR3 is CASRRPGPNTGELFF. The CDR3 DNA reads as TGTGCCAGCAGACGGCCGGGACCTAACACCGGGGAGCTGTTTTTT.

This rearrangement joins TRBV2 to TRBJ2-2; TRBD1 matches 8 bases. The CDR3 is 15 residues long. Trimming at V came to 6 bases and at J to 1 base, leaving 4 bases not matched to a gene. CDR1 is SNHLY, CDR2 FYNNEI, per germline. CDR3 sequence (DNA): TGTGCCAGCAGCGTCAGGGGGCTGAACACCGGGGAGCTGTTTTTT. This translates into CASSVRGLNTGELFF.

This chain links TRBV29-1 with TRBJ2-6; 7 bases agree with TRBD1. The CDR3 runs 16 residues. The germline gives CDR1 SQVTM, CDR2 ANQGSEA. V trimming: 7 bases; J trimming: 1 base; junction bases outside the gene matches: 10. The CDR3 loop reads CSAGTAARSGANVLTF. DNA for the CDR3: TGCAGCGCTGGGACAGCTGCCCGTTCTGGGGCCAACGTCCTGACTTTC. Full variable domain (missing parts from reference TRBV29-1 and TRBJ2-6): SAVISQKPSRDICQRGTSLTIQCQVDSQVTMMFWYRQQPGQSLTLIATANQGSEATYESGFVIDKFPISRPNLTFSTLTVSNMSPEDSSIYLCSAGTAARSGANVLTFGAGSRLTVL.